This entry concerns a single T cell receptor (beta chain). The CDR3 runs to 15 residues. The V segment lost 3 bases and the J segment 4 bases; nucleotides outside the gene matches: 5. Germline V gene sequence: CDR1 MNHEY, CDR2 SMNVEV (reference sequence). This record comes from a study of shared clonotypes between healthy human individuals. Donors had no recently reported acute infections or vaccinations and were HIV-negative. Nashville, Tennessee was home to all donors, each a Caucasian adult. Running of the assay took place at deep level. Clones were read by immunoSEQ multiplex PCR, and TCRdb kept only the in-frame ones, dropping some. Of roughly 700,000 clones in the sample, approximately 79% were seen once.

Sequenced: memory CD4+ T cells sorted from blood. The subset: CD45RA-negative fraction. V and J are TRBV27 and TRBJ2-7; TRBD2 matches at 11 bases. The TCR sequence derives from a woman aged 25 to 39 in good health. CDR3 amino acids: CASSFLAGGRYEQYF. CDR3 in DNA: TGTGCCAGCAGTTTTCTAGCGGGAGGCAGGTACGAGCAGTACTTC.